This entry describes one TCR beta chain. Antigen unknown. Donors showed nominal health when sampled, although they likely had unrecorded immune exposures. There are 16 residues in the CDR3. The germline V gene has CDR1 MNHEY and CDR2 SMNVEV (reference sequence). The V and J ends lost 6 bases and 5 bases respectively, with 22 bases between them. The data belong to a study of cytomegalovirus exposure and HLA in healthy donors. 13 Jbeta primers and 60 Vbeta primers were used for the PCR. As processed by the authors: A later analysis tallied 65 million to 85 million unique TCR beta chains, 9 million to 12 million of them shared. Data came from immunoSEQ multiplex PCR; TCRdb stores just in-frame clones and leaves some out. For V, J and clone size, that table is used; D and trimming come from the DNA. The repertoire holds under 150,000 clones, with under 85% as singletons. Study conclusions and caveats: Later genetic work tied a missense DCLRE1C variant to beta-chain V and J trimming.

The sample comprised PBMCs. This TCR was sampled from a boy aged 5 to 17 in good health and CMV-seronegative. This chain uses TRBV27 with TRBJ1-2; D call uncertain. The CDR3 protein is CASRVGGGNLGYGYTF. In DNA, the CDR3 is TGTGCCAGCAGAGTCGGAGGCGGGAATCTGGGTTATGGCTACACCTTC.